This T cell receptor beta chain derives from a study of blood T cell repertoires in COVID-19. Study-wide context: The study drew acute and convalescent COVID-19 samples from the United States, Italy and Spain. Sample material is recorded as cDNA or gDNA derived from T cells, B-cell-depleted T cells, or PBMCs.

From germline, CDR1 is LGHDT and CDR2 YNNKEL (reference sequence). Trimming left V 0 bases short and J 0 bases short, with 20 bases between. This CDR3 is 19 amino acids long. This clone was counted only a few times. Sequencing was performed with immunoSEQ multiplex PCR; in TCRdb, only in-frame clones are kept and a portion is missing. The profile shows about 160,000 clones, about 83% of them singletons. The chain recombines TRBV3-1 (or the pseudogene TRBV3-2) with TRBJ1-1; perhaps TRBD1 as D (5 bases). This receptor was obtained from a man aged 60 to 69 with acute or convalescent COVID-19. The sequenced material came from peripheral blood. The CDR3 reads CASSQDVVGRVPLNTEAFF. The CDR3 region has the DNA TGTGCCAGCAGCCAAGATGTAGTGGGCAGGGTCCCCTTGAACACTGAAGCTTTCTTT.